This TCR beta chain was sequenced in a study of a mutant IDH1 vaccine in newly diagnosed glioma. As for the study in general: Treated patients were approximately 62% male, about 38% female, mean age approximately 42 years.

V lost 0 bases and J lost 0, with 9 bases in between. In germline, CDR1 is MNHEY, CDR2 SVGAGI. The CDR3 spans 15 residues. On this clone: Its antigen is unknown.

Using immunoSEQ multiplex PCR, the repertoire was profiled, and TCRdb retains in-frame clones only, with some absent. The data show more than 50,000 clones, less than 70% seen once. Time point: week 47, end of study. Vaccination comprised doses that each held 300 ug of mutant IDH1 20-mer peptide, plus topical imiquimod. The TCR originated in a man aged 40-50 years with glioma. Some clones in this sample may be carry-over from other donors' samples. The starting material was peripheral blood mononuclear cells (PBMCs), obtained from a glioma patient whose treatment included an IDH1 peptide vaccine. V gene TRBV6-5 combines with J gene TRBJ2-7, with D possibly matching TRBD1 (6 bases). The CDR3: CASSYSGGSSYEQYF. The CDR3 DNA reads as TGTGCCAGCAGTTACTCTGGGGGCAGCTCCTACGAGCAGTACTTC.